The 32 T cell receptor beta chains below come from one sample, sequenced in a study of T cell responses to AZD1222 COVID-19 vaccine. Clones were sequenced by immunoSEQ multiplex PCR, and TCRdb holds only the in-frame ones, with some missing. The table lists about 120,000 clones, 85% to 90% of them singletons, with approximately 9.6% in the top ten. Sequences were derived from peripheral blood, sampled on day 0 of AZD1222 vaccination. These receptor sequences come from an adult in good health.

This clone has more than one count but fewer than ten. CDR3 residues: CASSRTNSYEQYF. CDR3 nucleotide sequence: TGTGCCAGCAGCCGGACAAATTCCTACGAGCAGTACTTC. This sequence joins TRBV3-1 (or the pseudogene TRBV3-2) and TRBJ2-7; perhaps TRBD1 as D (5 bases). The germline V gene has CDR1 LGHDT and CDR2 YNNKEL (reference sequence). V gave up 4 bases and J gave up 1 base, with 8 bases separating them. The CDR3 contains 13 residues.

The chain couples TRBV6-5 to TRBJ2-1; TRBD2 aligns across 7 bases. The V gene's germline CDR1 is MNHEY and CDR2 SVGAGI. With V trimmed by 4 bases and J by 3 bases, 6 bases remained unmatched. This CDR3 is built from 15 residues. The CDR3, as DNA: TGTGCCAGCAGTTGGGAGGGGTTGGACTACAATGAGCAGTTCTTC. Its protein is CASSWEGLDYNEQFF.

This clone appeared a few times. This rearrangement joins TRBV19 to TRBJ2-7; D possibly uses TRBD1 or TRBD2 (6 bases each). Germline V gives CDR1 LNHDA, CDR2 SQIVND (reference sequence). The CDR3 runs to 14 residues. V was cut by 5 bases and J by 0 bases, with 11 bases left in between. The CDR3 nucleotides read TGTGCCAGTAGTGTCGGGGGCGCCTCCTACGAGCAGTACTTC. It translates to CASSVGGASYEQYF.

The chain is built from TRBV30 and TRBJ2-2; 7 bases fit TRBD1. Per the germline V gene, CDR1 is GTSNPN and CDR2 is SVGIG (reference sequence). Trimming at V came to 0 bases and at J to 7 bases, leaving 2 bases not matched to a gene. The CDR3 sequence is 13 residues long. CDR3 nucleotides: TGTGCCTGGAGTGTAGGGGGCGGCGGGGAGCTGTTTTTT. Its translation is CAWSVGGGGELFF.

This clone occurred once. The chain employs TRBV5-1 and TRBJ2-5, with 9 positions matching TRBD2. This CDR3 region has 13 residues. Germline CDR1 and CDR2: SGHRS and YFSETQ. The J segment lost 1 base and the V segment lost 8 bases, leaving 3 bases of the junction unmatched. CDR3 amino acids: CASKREVQETQYF. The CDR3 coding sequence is TGCGCCAGTAAGCGGGAGGTCCAAGAGACCCAGTACTTC.

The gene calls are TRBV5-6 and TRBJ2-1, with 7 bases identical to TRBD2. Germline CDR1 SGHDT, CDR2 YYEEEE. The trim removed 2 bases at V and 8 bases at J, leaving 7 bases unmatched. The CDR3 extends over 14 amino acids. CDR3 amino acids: CASSFGTAGDEQFF. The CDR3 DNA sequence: TGTGCCAGCAGCTTCGGCACCGCGGGGGATGAGCAGTTCTTC.

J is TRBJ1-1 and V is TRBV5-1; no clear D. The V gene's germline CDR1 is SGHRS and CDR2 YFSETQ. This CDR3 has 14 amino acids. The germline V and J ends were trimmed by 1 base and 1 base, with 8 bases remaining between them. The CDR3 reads CASSLPPPNTEAFF. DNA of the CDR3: TGCGCCAGCAGCTTGCCCCCGCCGAACACTGAAGCTTTCTTT.

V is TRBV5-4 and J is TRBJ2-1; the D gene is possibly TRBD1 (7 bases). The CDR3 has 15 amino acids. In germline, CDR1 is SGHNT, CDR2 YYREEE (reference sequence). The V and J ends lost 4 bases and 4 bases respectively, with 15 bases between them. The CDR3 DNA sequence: TGTGCCAGCAGCCTGACCCAGGGGGGATACAATGAGCAGTTCTTC. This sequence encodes CASSLTQGGYNEQFF.

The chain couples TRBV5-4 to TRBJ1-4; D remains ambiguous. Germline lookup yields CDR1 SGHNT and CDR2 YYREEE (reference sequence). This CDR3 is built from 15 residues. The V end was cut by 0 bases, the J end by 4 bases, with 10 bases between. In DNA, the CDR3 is TGTGCCAGCAGCTTGGGTTCTGGGTTTAATGAAAAACTGTTTTTT. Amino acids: CASSLGSGFNEKLFF.

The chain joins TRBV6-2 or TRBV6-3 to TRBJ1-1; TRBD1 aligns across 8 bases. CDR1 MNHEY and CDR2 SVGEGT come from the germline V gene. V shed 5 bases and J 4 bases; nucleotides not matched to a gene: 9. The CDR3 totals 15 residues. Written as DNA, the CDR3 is TGTGCCAGCAGTAACAACAGGGGGTATGGCACTGAAGCTTTCTTT. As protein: CASSNNRGYGTEAFF.

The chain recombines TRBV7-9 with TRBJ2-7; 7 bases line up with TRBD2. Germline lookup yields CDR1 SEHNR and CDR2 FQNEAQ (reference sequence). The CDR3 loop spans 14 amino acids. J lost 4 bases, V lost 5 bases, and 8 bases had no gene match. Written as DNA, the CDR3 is TGTGCCAGCAGCCCGGGGAGGGAGTTATACGAGCAGTACTTC. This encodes CASSPGRELYEQYF.

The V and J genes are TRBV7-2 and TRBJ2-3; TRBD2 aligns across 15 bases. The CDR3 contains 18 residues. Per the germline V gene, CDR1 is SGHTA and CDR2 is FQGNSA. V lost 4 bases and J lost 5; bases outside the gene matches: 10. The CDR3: CASSYGTSGRRRGDTQYF. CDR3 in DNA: TGTGCCAGCAGCTACGGGACTAGCGGGAGGCGGAGGGGAGATACGCAGTATTTT.

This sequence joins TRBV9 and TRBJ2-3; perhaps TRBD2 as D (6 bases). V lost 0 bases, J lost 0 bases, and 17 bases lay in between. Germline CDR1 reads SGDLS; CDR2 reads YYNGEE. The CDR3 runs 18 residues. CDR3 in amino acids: CASSVATSSGLSTDTQYF. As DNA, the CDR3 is TGTGCCAGCAGCGTAGCTACCTCGAGCGGGCTAAGCACAGATACGCAGTATTTT.

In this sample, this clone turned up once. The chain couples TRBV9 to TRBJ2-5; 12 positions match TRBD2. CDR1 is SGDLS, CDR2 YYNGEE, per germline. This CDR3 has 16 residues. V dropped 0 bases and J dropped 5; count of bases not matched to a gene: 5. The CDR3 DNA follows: TGTGCCAGCAGCGTAGCCCCTAGCGGGGGGGCTGAGACCCAGTACTTC. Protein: CASSVAPSGGAETQYF.

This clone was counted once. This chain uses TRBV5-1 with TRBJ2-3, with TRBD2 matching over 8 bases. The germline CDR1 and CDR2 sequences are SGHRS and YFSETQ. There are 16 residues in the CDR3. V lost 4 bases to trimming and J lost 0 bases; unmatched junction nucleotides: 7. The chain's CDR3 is CASSQRTSTSTDTQYF. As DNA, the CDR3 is TGCGCCAGCAGCCAAAGGACTAGCACTAGCACAGATACGCAGTATTTT. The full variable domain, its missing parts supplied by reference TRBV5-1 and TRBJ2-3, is KAGVTQTPRYLIKTRGQQVTLSCSPISGHRSVSWYQQTPGQGLQFLFEYFSETQRNKGNFPGRFSGRQFSNSRSEMNVSTLELGDSALYLCASSQRTSTSTDTQYFGPGTRLTVL.

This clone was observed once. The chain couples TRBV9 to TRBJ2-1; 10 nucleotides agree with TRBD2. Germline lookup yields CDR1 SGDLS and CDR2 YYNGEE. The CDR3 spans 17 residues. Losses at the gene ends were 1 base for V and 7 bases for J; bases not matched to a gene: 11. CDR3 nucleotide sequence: TGTGCCAGCAGCGTAACCCTAGCGGGAGCGTACGGTAATGAGCAGTTCTTC. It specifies CASSVTLAGAYGNEQFF.

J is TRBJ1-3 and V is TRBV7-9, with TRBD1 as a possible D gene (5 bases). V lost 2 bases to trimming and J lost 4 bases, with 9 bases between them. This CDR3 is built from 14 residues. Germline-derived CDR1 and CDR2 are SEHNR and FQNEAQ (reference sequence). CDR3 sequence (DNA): TGTGCCAGCAGCTTACGGGGCATGGGAAACACCATATATTTT. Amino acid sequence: CASSLRGMGNTIYF.

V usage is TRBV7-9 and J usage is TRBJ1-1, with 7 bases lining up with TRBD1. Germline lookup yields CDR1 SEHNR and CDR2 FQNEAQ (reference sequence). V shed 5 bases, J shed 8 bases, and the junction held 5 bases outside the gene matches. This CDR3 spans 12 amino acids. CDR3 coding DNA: TGTGCCAGCAGCCGGCAGGGGGTCGAAGCTTTCTTT. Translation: CASSRQGVEAFF.

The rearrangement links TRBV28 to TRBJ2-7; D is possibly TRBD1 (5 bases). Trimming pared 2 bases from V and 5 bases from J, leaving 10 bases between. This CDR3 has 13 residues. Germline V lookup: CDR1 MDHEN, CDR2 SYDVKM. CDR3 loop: CASSLAMGHEQYF. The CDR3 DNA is TGTGCCAGCAGTTTAGCCATGGGGCACGAGCAGTACTTC.

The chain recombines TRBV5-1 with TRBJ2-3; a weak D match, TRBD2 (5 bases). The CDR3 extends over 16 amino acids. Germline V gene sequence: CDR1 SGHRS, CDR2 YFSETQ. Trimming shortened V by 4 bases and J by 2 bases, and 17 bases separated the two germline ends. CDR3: CASSAYSAGNTDTQYF. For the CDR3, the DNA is TGCGCCAGCAGCGCCTACAGTGCCGGGAACACAGATACGCAGTATTTT.

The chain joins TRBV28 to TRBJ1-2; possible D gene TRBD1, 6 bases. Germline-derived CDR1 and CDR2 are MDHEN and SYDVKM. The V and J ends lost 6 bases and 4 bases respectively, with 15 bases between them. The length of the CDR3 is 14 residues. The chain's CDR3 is CASSPGGGIYGYTF. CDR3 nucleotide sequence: TGTGCCAGCAGCCCGGGAGGGGGTATCTATGGCTACACCTTC.

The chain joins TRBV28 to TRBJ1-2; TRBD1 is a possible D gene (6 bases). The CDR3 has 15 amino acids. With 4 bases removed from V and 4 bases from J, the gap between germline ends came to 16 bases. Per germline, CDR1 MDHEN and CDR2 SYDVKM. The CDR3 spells CASSWGGGRSYGYTF. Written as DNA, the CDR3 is TGTGCCAGCAGTTGGGGAGGGGGGCGCAGCTATGGCTACACCTTC.

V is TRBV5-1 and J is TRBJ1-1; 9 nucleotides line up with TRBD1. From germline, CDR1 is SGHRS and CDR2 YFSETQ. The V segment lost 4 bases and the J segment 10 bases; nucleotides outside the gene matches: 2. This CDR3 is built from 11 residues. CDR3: CASSQDRGAFF. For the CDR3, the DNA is TGCGCCAGCAGCCAGGACAGGGGAGCTTTCTTT.

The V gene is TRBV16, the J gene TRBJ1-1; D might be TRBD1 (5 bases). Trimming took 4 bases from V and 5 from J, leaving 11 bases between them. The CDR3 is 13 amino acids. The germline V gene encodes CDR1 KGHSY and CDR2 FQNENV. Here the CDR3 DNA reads TGTGCCAGCAGCCTCGGGGGAAAAACTGAAGCTTTCTTT. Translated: CASSLGGKTEAFF.

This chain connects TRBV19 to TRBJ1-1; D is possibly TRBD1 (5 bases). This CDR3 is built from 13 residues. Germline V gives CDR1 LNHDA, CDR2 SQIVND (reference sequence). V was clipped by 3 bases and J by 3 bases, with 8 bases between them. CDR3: CASSMRGDTEAFF. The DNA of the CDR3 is TGTGCCAGTAGTATGCGAGGGGACACTGAAGCTTTCTTT.

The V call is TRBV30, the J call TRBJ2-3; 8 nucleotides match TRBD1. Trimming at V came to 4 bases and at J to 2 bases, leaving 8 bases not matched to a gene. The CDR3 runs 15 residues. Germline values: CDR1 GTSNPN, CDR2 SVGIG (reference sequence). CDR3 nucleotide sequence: TGTGCCTGGAACAGGGGGGCAGGTTACACAGATACGCAGTATTTT. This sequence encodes CAWNRGAGYTDTQYF.

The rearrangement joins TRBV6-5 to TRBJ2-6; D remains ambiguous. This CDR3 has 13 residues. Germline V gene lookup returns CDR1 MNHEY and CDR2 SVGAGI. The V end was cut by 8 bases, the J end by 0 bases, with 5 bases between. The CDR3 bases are TGTGCCAGCCAAGGCTCTGGGGCCAACGTCCTGACTTTC. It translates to CASQGSGANVLTF.

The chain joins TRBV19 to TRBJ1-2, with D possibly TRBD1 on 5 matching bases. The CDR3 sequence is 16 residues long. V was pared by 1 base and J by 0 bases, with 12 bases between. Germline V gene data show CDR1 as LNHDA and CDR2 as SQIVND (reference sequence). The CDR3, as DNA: TGTGCCAGTAGTATAGGGGAGAGGGGAACTAACTATGGCTACACCTTC. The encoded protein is CASSIGERGTNYGYTF.

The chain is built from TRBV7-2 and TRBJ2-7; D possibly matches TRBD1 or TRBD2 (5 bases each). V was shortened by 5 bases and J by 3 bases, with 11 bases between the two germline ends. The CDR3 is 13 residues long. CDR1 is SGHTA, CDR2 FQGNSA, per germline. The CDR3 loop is CASSRRDHYEQYF. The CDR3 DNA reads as TGTGCCAGCAGCCGCCGGGACCACTACGAGCAGTACTTC. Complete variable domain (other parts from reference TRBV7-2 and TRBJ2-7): GAGVSQSPSNKVTEKGKDVELRCDPISGHTALYWYRQSLGQGLEFLIYFQGNSAPDKSGLPSDRFSAERTGGSVSTLTIQRTQQEDSAVYLCASSRRDHYEQYFGPGTRLTVT.

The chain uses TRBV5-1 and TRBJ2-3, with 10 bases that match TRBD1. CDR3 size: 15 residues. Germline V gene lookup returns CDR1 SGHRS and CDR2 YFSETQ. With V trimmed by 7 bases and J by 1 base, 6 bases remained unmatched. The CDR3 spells CASRPGTGGTDTQYF. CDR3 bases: TGCGCCAGCCGACCCGGGACAGGGGGCACAGATACGCAGTATTTT.

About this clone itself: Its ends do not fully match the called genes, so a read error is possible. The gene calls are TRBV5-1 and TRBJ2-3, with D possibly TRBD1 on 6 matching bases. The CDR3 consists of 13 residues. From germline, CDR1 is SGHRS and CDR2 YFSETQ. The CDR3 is CASSLEETGYRGF. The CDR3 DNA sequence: TGCGCCAGCAGCTTGGAAGAGACAGGTTATAGGGGGTTT.

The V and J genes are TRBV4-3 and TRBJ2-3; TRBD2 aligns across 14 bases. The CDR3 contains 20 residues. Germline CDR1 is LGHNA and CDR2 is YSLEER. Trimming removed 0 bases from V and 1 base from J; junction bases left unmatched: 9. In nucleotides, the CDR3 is TGCGCCAGCAGCCAAGACGTGGGACTAGCGGGAGTGAGGGGCACAGATACGCAGTATTTT. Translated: CASSQDVGLAGVRGTDTQYF.